A single sample gave rise to the 12 T cell receptor beta chains below, sequenced in a study of vaccination and CD4 T cells after COVID-19. The antigens these receptors bind are not known. Sequencing of DNA taken from cultured CD4+ T cells relied on the Oncomine TCR Beta short-read assay. TCRdb passed the PCR reads through MiXCR, listing each CDR3 protein once. The table lists under 6,500 distinct CDR3 sequences, 75% to 85% of them singletons. Treatment of the sample: approximately nine-day PBMC culture with coronavirus spike peptide pools or control peptides (ViraFEST assay). The sample comprised CD4+ T cells from blood, cultured in vitro. The receptors originated from a human donor who had recovered from COVID-19.

The V and J genes are TRBV7-2 and TRBJ2-7, with 7 bases that match TRBD2. The V segment lost 7 bases and the J segment 2 bases; nucleotides outside the gene matches: 11. The CDR3 extends over 15 amino acids. From germline, CDR1 is SGHTA and CDR2 FQGNSA. The CDR3 here is CASTRGDIPAYEQYF. In nucleotides, the CDR3 is TGTGCCAGCACCCGGGGGGATATCCCCGCCTACGAGCAGTACTTC.

This clonotype was counted a few times. The chain employs TRBV7-3 and TRBJ1-6, with a weak D call TRBD1 (5 bases). V was clipped by 5 bases and J by 10 bases, with 18 bases between them. The V gene's germline CDR1 is SGHTA and CDR2 FQGTGA. CDR3 length: 15 residues. This chain's CDR3 is CASSAHQGIRSPLHF. The CDR3 DNA reads as TGTGCCAGCAGCGCCCACCAGGGTATTCGGTCACCCCTCCACTTT.

J is TRBJ1-2 and V is TRBV11-2, with a weak D call TRBD1 (5 bases). V was cut by 0 bases and J by 6 bases, with 11 bases left in between. Germline lookup yields CDR1 SGHAT and CDR2 FQNNGV. The CDR3 covers 14 residues. CDR3 region: CASSLEWGVDGYTF. In nucleotides, the CDR3 is TGTGCCAGCAGCTTAGAGTGGGGGGTGGATGGCTACACCTTC. Looking up the rest from reference TRBV11-2 and TRBJ1-2 gives the full variable domain: EAGVAQSPRYKIIEKRQSVAFWCNPISGHATLYWYQQILGQGPKLLIQFQNNGVVDDSQLPKDRFSAERLKGVDSTLKIQPAKLEDSAVYLCASSLEWGVDGYTFGSGTRLTVV.

V and J are TRBV7-2 and TRBJ2-1; a possible D gene is TRBD2 (5 bases). In germline, CDR1 is SGHTA, CDR2 FQGNSA. The ends were cut back, 6 bases at V and 0 bases at J, with 6 bases in the middle. The CDR3 extends over 13 amino acids. CDR3 in DNA: TGTGCCAGCAGGGGGAGCTCCTACAATGAGCAGTTCTTC. This codes for CASRGSSYNEQFF.

This clonotype is medium-sized in the sample. The rearrangement joins TRBV7-2 to TRBJ2-6; 9 bases match TRBD1. J lost 0 bases, V lost 5 bases, and 23 bases had no gene match. This CDR3 is built from 23 residues. Germline assignment: CDR1 SGHTA and CDR2 FQGNSA. The CDR3 is CASSRQGVGTGSRGLSGANVLTF. The CDR3 nucleotides are TGTGCCAGCAGCCGACAGGGGGTAGGGACGGGGAGCCGAGGGCTCTCTGGGGCCAACGTCCTGACTTTC.

This chain connects TRBV4-1 to TRBJ2-4; D possibly corresponds to TRBD2 (6 bases). This CDR3 contains 15 residues. V dropped 1 base and J dropped 9 bases, with 16 bases sitting between them. Germline lookup yields CDR1 MGHRA and CDR2 YSYEKL. The CDR3 spells CASSQVGNTGGIQYF. The CDR3 region has the DNA TGCGCCAGCAGCCAAGTCGGAAACACCGGGGGCATTCAGTACTTC.

The rearrangement uses TRBV20-1 and TRBJ2-7, with TRBD2 as a possible D gene (5 bases). The CDR3 is 14 amino acids. V shed 3 bases and J shed 3 bases, with 15 bases lying between them. Per germline, CDR1 DFQATT and CDR2 SNEGSKA (reference sequence). In DNA form, the CDR3 reads TGCAGTGCTAGGGCCAGCGGAAATGTCTACGAGCAGTACTTC. It is translated as CSARASGNVYEQYF.

The chain uses TRBV6-1 and TRBJ1-5; weak D call: TRBD1 (6 bases). CDR1 is MNHNS, CDR2 SASEGT, per germline. The CDR3 contains 13 residues. V dropped 5 bases and J dropped 5 bases, with 10 bases sitting between them. The CDR3 nucleotides read TGTGCCAGCAGTATACAGGGAGATCAGCCCCAGCATTTT. It translates to CASSIQGDQPQHF.

The chain combines TRBV29-1 with TRBJ2-3; TRBD2 matches 13 bases. The CDR3 is 17 residues long. Germline CDR1 SQVTM, CDR2 ANQGSEA. J lost 2 bases, V lost 4 bases, and 9 bases had no gene match. CDR3 DNA: TGCAGCGTTGGGGGGACTAGCGGGAAAACCCTCACAGATACGCAGTATTTT. This sequence encodes CSVGGTSGKTLTDTQYF.

V and J are TRBV6-1 and TRBJ2-5; a possible D gene is TRBD1 (6 bases). V gave up 4 bases and J gave up 2 bases, with 14 bases separating them. Germline V gives CDR1 MNHNS, CDR2 SASEGT. CDR3 length equals 15 residues. The CDR3 sequence is CASSAAGVVQETQYF. The DNA of the CDR3 is TGTGCCAGCAGTGCAGCAGGGGTCGTTCAAGAGACCCAGTACTTC.

The J gene is TRBJ1-5, the V gene TRBV12-3 or TRBV12-4; D perhaps matches TRBD1 (6 bases). The CDR3 loop spans 16 amino acids. The V and J ends lost 5 bases and 0 bases respectively, with 14 bases between them. Here the CDR3 DNA reads TGTGCCAGCAGTCAGGGCGGACAGAGTAGCAATCAGCCCCAGCATTTT. Translating gives CASSQGGQSSNQPQHF.

This clonotype was recorded a few times. The chain uses TRBV6-1 and TRBJ2-5, with 7 bases aligning to TRBD1. V was pared by 4 bases and J by 2 bases, with 4 bases of the junction left unmatched. The CDR3 is 14 amino acids. Germline CDR1 and CDR2: MNHNS and SASEGT. The CDR3 spells CASSAGTVQETQYF. For the CDR3, the DNA is TGTGCCAGCAGTGCCGGGACAGTACAAGAGACCCAGTACTTC.